This T cell receptor (beta chain) appears in the sequencing data of a study of OX40 agonist ivuxolimab in advanced cancers. Autoimmune disease history or systemic immunosuppression was exclusionary. Sequencing was performed with immunoSEQ multiplex PCR; in TCRdb, only in-frame clones are kept and a portion is missing. The sample records tens of thousands of clones, about 94% being singletons. The receptor comes from an adult with an advanced solid tumor such as melanoma, head and neck, liver or kidney cancer. The sample consisted of CD4+ or CD8+ T cells sorted from blood, taken in a trial of the OX40 agonist ivuxolimab.

CDR3 sequence (DNA): TGTGCCAGCAGTTTATCCCGGACAGGGACAGATACGCAGTATTTT. Translated, it gives CASSLSRTGTDTQYF. This chain links TRBV27 with TRBJ2-3; 8 nucleotides match TRBD1. The CDR3 is made up of 15 amino acids. With 0 bases clipped from V and 3 bases from J, the junction kept 2 bases outside the gene matches. Per the germline V gene, CDR1 is MNHEY and CDR2 is SMNVEV (reference sequence).